This is a list of T cell receptor beta chains from one sample in a study of blood T cell repertoires in COVID-19. Method: immunoSEQ multiplex PCR; TCRdb's copy keeps in-frame clones and lacks some. The sample lists roughly 180,000 clones; roughly 88% were seen once. The specimen was peripheral blood. The receptor source for this set is a woman in her 40s with COVID-19, enrolled during active disease. Both conserved end residues are trimmed from each CDR3. A D gene is named only where the DNA matches it firmly.

j_gene: TRBJ2-5; d_gene: .; v_gene: TRBV9; CDR3aa: ASSVGYTGKAETQY
j_gene: TRBJ2-7; d_gene: .; v_gene: TRBV27; CDR3aa: AAGRYEQY
j_gene: TRBJ1-3; d_gene: TRBD1; v_gene: TRBV11-2; CDR3aa: ASSLLGGRTGNTIY
j_gene: TRBJ2-5; d_gene: .; v_gene: TRBV2; CDR3aa: ASGREQETQY
j_gene: TRBJ1-1; d_gene: TRBD1; v_gene: TRBV6-2/TRBV6-3; CDR3aa: ASSYSTGVNTEAF
j_gene: TRBJ2-7; d_gene: TRBD2; v_gene: TRBV28; CDR3aa: ASSLYLAGGGKGSYEQY
j_gene: TRBJ2-1; d_gene: TRBD2; v_gene: TRBV10-2; CDR3aa: ASREGLARYNEQF
j_gene: TRBJ2-5; d_gene: TRBD2; v_gene: TRBV3-1/TRBV3-2; CDR3aa: ATGPGGAEETQY
j_gene: TRBJ1-2; d_gene: .; v_gene: TRBV4-1; CDR3aa: ASSQEPGQNYGYT
j_gene: TRBJ1-2; d_gene: .; v_gene: TRBV21-1; CDR3aa: ASSWVLRTGGGYT
j_gene: TRBJ1-6; d_gene: TRBD1; v_gene: TRBV25-1; CDR3aa: ASRGLGGSPLH
j_gene: TRBJ1-2; d_gene: TRBD1; v_gene: TRBV6-6; CDR3aa: ASTTGGRSSYGYT
j_gene: TRBJ1-2; d_gene: .; v_gene: TRBV11-2; CDR3aa: ASSLGLLGRRHGYT
j_gene: TRBJ1-1; d_gene: .; v_gene: TRBV5-6; CDR3aa: ASSLGRTEAF
j_gene: TRBJ1-6; d_gene: TRBD1; v_gene: TRBV7-2; CDR3aa: ASSLVPTGGESPLH
j_gene: TRBJ1-5; d_gene: .; v_gene: TRBV23-1; CDR3aa: ASSPRQVWRQPQH
j_gene: TRBJ1-4; d_gene: .; v_gene: TRBV29-1; CDR3aa: SVGQGNEKLF
j_gene: TRBJ1-5; d_gene: .; v_gene: TRBV6-6; CDR3aa: ASSLRRGNQPQH
j_gene: TRBJ1-2; d_gene: TRBD1; v_gene: TRBV2; CDR3aa: ASSEAGTANYGYT
j_gene: TRBJ2-7; d_gene: .; v_gene: TRBV4-1; CDR3aa: ASSPGTDYEQY
j_gene: TRBJ1-5; d_gene: TRBD1; v_gene: TRBV4-1; CDR3aa: ASLRDRGNQPQH
j_gene: TRBJ1-2; d_gene: .; v_gene: TRBV25-1; CDR3aa: ASSEPGNYGYT
j_gene: TRBJ2-7; d_gene: TRBD1; v_gene: TRBV10-2; CDR3aa: ASSETGVHEQY
j_gene: TRBJ2-7; d_gene: TRBD1; v_gene: TRBV2; CDR3aa: ASSEASGGGQY
j_gene: TRBJ2-5; d_gene: .; v_gene: TRBV3-1/TRBV3-2; CDR3aa: ASSQDALAGKTQY